These 12 T cell receptor beta chains share one sample of origin, sequenced in a study of Graves' ophthalmopathy and Graves' hyperthyroidism. As the template, RNA transcripts were used to amplify TCR beta CDR3 regions. The workflow started with a first-round RT-PCR run with HTBI primers and then moved on to a second-round multiplex PCR. TCRdb called the multiplex PCR reads again in MiXCR, with one record for every CDR3 protein. The sample lists 220,000 or so distinct CDR3 sequences, roughly 21% occurring once. The material sequenced was peripheral blood. The receptors shown here come from a woman in her forties or fifties with Graves' ophthalmopathy.

This clonotype was observed many times. V is TRBV30 and J is TRBJ1-1, with 9 bases that match TRBD1. The CDR3 consists of 14 residues. V gave up 2 bases and J gave up 4 bases; unmatched junction bases: 5. Germline-derived CDR1 and CDR2 are GTSNPN and SVGIG (reference sequence). CDR3: CAWSYRGPSTEAFF. The CDR3, as DNA: TGTGCCTGGAGTTACAGGGGGCCGAGCACTGAAGCTTTCTTT.

In this sample, this clonotype turned up many times. The chain has TRBV6-5 and TRBJ1-1; no definite D call. The CDR3 totals 14 residues. V lost 0 bases to trimming and J lost 7 bases, with 12 bases between them. Germline lookup yields CDR1 MNHEY and CDR2 SVGAGI. The CDR3 sequence is CASSYSWRPNEAFF. The CDR3 nucleotides read TGTGCCAGCAGTTACTCGTGGCGGCCGAATGAAGCTTTCTTT.

This clonotype showed up many times. The CDR3 bases are TGTGCCAGTAGTATAGGGGCCCGGGGTGGGCGCACTGAAGCTTTCTTT. It yields the protein CASSIGARGGRTEAFF. The rearrangement uses TRBV19 and TRBJ1-1; D not certain. The germline V gene encodes CDR1 LNHDA and CDR2 SQIVND (reference sequence). V shed 1 base and J shed 4 bases, with 16 bases lying between them. The CDR3 consists of 16 residues. Full variable domain (missing parts from reference TRBV19 and TRBJ1-1): DGGITQSPKYLFRKEGQNVTLSCEQNLNHDAMYWYRQDPGQGLRLIYYSQIVNDFQKGDIAEGYSVSREKKESFPLTVTSAQKNPTAFYLCASSIGARGGRTEAFFGQGTRLTVV.

The chain uses TRBV9 and TRBJ1-1, with a weak D call TRBD1 (5 bases). Trimming took 2 bases from V and 3 from J, leaving 11 bases between them. Germline CDR1 is SGDLS and CDR2 is YYNGEE. This CDR3 is 14 amino acids long. The CDR3 loop reads CASSVLSGDTEAFF. CDR3 bases: TGTGCCAGCAGCGTCCTCTCGGGGGACACTGAAGCTTTCTTT.

The V gene is TRBV28, the J gene TRBJ1-2, with D unclear. The CDR3 consists of 14 residues. Germline CDR1 is MDHEN and CDR2 is SYDVKM. Between the trimmed V and J ends, which lost 2 bases and 5 bases, there was a span of 12 bases. In DNA, the CDR3 is TGTGCCAGCAGTTTAGACGGGAGGAATTATGGCTACACCTTC. Its protein is CASSLDGRNYGYTF.

There are many counts of this clonotype. The V and J genes are TRBV30 and TRBJ1-2, with 7 bases fitting TRBD1. This CDR3 region has 13 residues. Germline V gene data show CDR1 as GTSNPN and CDR2 as SVGIG (reference sequence). V shed 2 bases, J shed 4 bases, and the junction held 4 bases outside the gene matches. CDR3 bases: TGTGCCTGGAGTCTTGGACAGGCCTATGGCTACACCTTC. Encoded protein: CAWSLGQAYGYTF. The full variable domain, in which reference TRBV30 and TRBJ1-2 provide the parts outside the CDR3, is SQTIHQWPATLVQPVGSPLSLECTVEGTSNPNLYWYRQAAGRGLQLLFYSVGIGQISSEVPQNLSASRPQDRQFILSSKKLLLSDSGFYLCAWSLGQAYGYTFGSGTRLTVV.

There are a few counts of this clonotype. This chain uses TRBV28 with TRBJ2-5; 8 nucleotides align to TRBD2. V lost 7 bases and J lost 13; bases outside the gene matches: 11. The germline gives CDR1 MDHEN, CDR2 SYDVKM. This CDR3 is 12 amino acids long. Here the CDR3 DNA reads TGTGCCAGCAACTCACGGGGGGGAGGATCGTACTTC. Translated: CASNSRGGGSYF.

Only a few counts were recorded for this clonotype. The rearrangement links TRBV7-9 to TRBJ2-7, with 7 bases matching TRBD2. Germline values: CDR1 SEHNR, CDR2 FQNEAQ (reference sequence). CDR3 length equals 13 residues. Germline trimming cut 1 base from V and 6 bases from J; bases unmatched to any gene: 3. As DNA, the CDR3 is TGTGCCAGCAGCTTAGAAGCGGGAAGCGAGCAGTACTTC. Amino acids: CASSLEAGSEQYF.

The chain couples TRBV19 to TRBJ2-2; 10 bases align to TRBD2. The CDR3 is made up of 15 amino acids. J was trimmed by 7 bases and V by 11 bases; bases with no gene match: 13. Germline CDR1 and CDR2: LNHDA and SQIVND (reference sequence). CDR3 amino acids: CAGGLAGGPVGELFF. The CDR3 DNA sequence: TGTGCCGGGGGGTTAGCGGGAGGCCCCGTCGGGGAGCTGTTTTTT.

The rearrangement joins TRBV4-2 to TRBJ2-7, with D perhaps matching TRBD1 (11 bases). This CDR3 has 20 amino acids. Germline V CDR1 and CDR2: LGHNA, YNFKEQ. V dropped 5 bases and J dropped 6 bases, with 35 bases sitting between them. CDR3: CASSEGQGAPGLALSTEQYF. The CDR3 DNA is TGTGCCAGCAGCGAAGGACAGGGGGCCCCGGGACTAGCGCTTTCTACCGAGCAGTACTTC.

Turning to this clonotype: A much larger clone sits a single nucleotide away, making a read error possible. The chain joins TRBV6-1 to TRBJ2-5; D might be TRBD2 (6 bases). The germline V gene encodes CDR1 MNHNS and CDR2 SASEGT. The CDR3 has 14 residues. DNA of the CDR3: TGTGCCAGCAGCCAAGGGCGGGGCCAAGAGACCCAGCACTTC. This translates into CASSQGRGQETQHF.

This clonotype has ten or more counts. The chain combines TRBV2 with TRBJ1-5; TRBD1 agrees at 9 bases. The trim removed 8 bases at V and 3 bases at J, leaving 2 bases unmatched. CDR1 is SNHLY, CDR2 FYNNEI, per germline. The length of the CDR3 is 13 residues. The CDR3 is CASWTGDNQPQHF. Here the CDR3 DNA reads TGTGCCAGCTGGACAGGGGACAATCAGCCCCAGCATTTT.